These 19 T cell receptor beta chains share one sample of origin, sequenced in a study of regulatory T cells in long-lasting Graves disease. Researchers made TCR beta libraries by using iRepertoire HTBI primers and running Arm-PCR on CDR3 regions. TCRdb passed the multiplex PCR reads through MiXCR, listing each CDR3 protein once. The data hold 400,000 to 500,000 distinct CDR3 sequences, with around 21% observed a single time. Time point indicated: persistent/refractory GD, antithyroid drugs over 5 years with positive TRAb. From RNA extracted from PBMCs, the TCR library was made. This material consisted of peripheral blood mononuclear cells (PBMCs), taken when the disease was refractory, from a patient treated with antithyroid drugs. These receptor sequences come from a female donor with Graves disease.

This clonotype was seen at least ten times. J is TRBJ2-7 and V is TRBV11-2; 8 bases match TRBD2. Trimming at V came to 0 bases and at J to 3 bases, leaving 4 bases not matched to a gene. The CDR3 has 15 residues. In germline, CDR1 is SGHAT, CDR2 FQNNGV. CDR3 DNA sequence: TGTGCCAGCAGCTTAGAAGCGGGAGTACTCTACGAGCAGTACTTC. Amino acid sequence: CASSLEAGVLYEQYF.

The genes are TRBV27 and TRBJ1-4, with D unclear. CDR3 size: 15 residues. Between the trimmed V and J ends, which lost 5 bases and 10 bases, there was a span of 20 bases. In germline, CDR1 is MNHEY, CDR2 SMNVEV (reference sequence). CDR3 amino acids: CASSQLADALGKLFF. CDR3 in DNA: TGTGCCAGCAGTCAATTAGCAGATGCACTCGGAAAACTGTTTTTT.

This clonotype has a count of ten or more. J is TRBJ2-5 and V is TRBV30; tentative D call: TRBD1 (5 bases). The V gene lost 0 bases and the J gene lost 7 bases, with 12 bases spanning the gap. Germline V gene lookup returns CDR1 GTSNPN and CDR2 SVGIG (reference sequence). The CDR3 is 13 amino acids. DNA for the CDR3: TGTGCCTGGAGTGTATCAGGGATAGGGACCCAGTACTTC. Translating it yields CAWSVSGIGTQYF.

Of note for this clonotype: This clone may be a read error of a much larger clone one base away. The V gene is TRBV6-2 or TRBV6-3, the J gene TRBJ2-7; TRBD1 might be the D (6 bases). CDR3 length equals 16 residues. CDR1 is MNHEY, CDR2 SVGEGT, per germline. The V and J ends lost 5 bases and 0 bases respectively, with 17 bases between them. The CDR3 DNA follows: TGTGCCAGCAGTGAAGGGACATCACTTGGCTCCTACGAGCAGTACTTC. This codes for CASSEGTSLGSYEQYF.

This clonotype appeared a few times. This chain connects TRBV11-2 to TRBJ2-1; D is uncertain. Germline V CDR1 and CDR2: SGHAT, FQNNGV. Trimming removed 5 bases at V and 7 bases at J, with 15 bases between. This CDR3 comprises 14 residues. The CDR3 coding sequence is TGTGCCAGCAGCGTAGCCCCCATGGCGAATGAGCAGTTCTTC. Encoded protein: CASSVAPMANEQFF.

This clonotype was seen only a few times. CDR3 protein: CASSLSRIRDRRSGANVLTF. The CDR3 bases are TGTGCCAGCAGTTTATCGAGAATCCGGGACAGGAGGTCTGGGGCCAACGTCCTGACTTTC. The rearrangement uses TRBV28 and TRBJ2-6; 8 nucleotides match TRBD1. This CDR3 has 20 amino acids. The V gene's germline CDR1 is MDHEN and CDR2 SYDVKM. V shed 1 base and J 1 base; nucleotides not matched to a gene: 12.

V and J are TRBV29-1 and TRBJ1-1; 9 bases match TRBD1. This CDR3 spans 13 amino acids. Germline V gene sequence: CDR1 SQVTM, CDR2 ANQGSEA. CDR3 amino acids: CGGNRGLGTEAFF. CDR3 nucleotides: TGCGGCGGAAACAGGGGGCTTGGGACTGAAGCTTTCTTT.

The chain couples TRBV29-1 to TRBJ2-2; the D is unclear. Per the germline V gene, CDR1 is SQVTM and CDR2 is ANQGSEA. Trimming cost V 7 bases and J 1 base, with 13 bases left between them. The CDR3 sequence is 14 residues long. The CDR3 DNA reads as TGCAGCGCCCGCAGGAGACAGAACACCGGGGAGCTGTTTTTT. This gives the protein CSARRRQNTGELFF.

This clonotype was detected only a few times. V gene TRBV10-3 combines with J gene TRBJ2-7; 7 nucleotides align to TRBD1. CDR3 length equals 15 residues. CDR1 and CDR2 from the germline V gene are ENHRY and SYGVKD. With V trimmed by 10 bases and J by 5 bases, 17 bases remained unmatched. CDR3 nucleotides: TGTGCCACAAGTTATAGAACCGGGACAGCAAACGAGCAGTACTTC. Translated, it gives CATSYRTGTANEQYF.

Comment on this clonotype: This may stem from a read error, because a much larger clone lies one nucleotide away. V gene TRBV7-8 combines with J gene TRBJ2-4, with a possible D match to TRBD2 (6 bases). CDR3 length: 14 residues. Germline lookup yields CDR1 SGHVS and CDR2 FQNEAQ. V was shortened by 5 bases and J by 1 base, with 9 bases between the two germline ends. CDR3 DNA: TGTGCCAGCAGCCGGACTAACGCCAAAAACATTCAGTACTTC. This codes for CASSRTNAKNIQYF.

The V gene is TRBV5-6, the J gene TRBJ1-1; D unresolved. The germline V gene encodes CDR1 SGHDT and CDR2 YYEEEE. The V and J ends lost 1 base and 1 base respectively, with 11 bases between them. This CDR3 has 15 amino acids. The CDR3 DNA is TGTGCCAGCAGCTTGCCGGACCGCAGGAACACTGAAGCTTTCTTT. Translated, it gives CASSLPDRRNTEAFF.

The sample holds many counts of this clonotype. V is TRBV11-2 and J is TRBJ1-6, with TRBD1 matching 9 bases. The CDR3 extends over 16 amino acids. The junction had 9 bases not matched to a gene; V was cut back by 5 bases and J by 7 bases. Germline CDR1 SGHAT, CDR2 FQNNGV. In DNA, the CDR3 is TGTGCCAGCAGCCTCTCAGACAGGGGGAAGAATTCACCCCTCCACTTT. Amino acids: CASSLSDRGKNSPLHF.

There are many counts of this clonotype. V is TRBV18 and J is TRBJ1-5; D is uncertain. V lost 5 bases, J lost 3 bases, and 8 bases lay in between. The V gene's germline CDR1 is KGHSH and CDR2 LQKENI. This CDR3 spans 13 amino acids. CDR3 sequence (DNA): TGTGCCAGCTCAACACTGGACAATCAGCCCCAGCATTTT. It codes for CASSTLDNQPQHF.

This clonotype was observed a few times. The chain couples TRBV30 to TRBJ2-2; D not certain. V was pared by 2 bases and J by 2 bases, with 6 bases between. CDR1 and CDR2 (germline): GTSNPN, SVGIG (reference sequence). This CDR3 spans 13 amino acids. CDR3 region: CAWSLTNTGELFF. For the CDR3, the DNA is TGTGCCTGGAGTTTGACTAACACCGGGGAGCTGTTTTTT.

There are a few counts of this clonotype. V gene TRBV20-1 combines with J gene TRBJ2-7, with D tentatively TRBD2 (5 bases). Trimming left V 5 bases short and J 3 bases short, with 17 bases between. Germline CDR1 DFQATT, CDR2 SNEGSKA (reference sequence). The CDR3 runs 14 residues. CDR3: CSAELPGNLYEQYF. The CDR3 region has the DNA TGCAGTGCTGAACTACCGGGAAACCTCTACGAGCAGTACTTC.

This chain links TRBV19 with TRBJ1-1; the D is unclear. Germline assignment: CDR1 LNHDA and CDR2 SQIVND (reference sequence). The V and J ends lost 10 bases and 2 bases respectively, with 8 bases between them. The CDR3 spans 11 residues. This chain's CDR3 is CATTGNTEAFF. DNA of the CDR3: TGTGCCACCACGGGTAACACTGAAGCTTTCTTT.

This clonotype was found a few times. The rearrangement joins TRBV19 to TRBJ1-4, with 7 bases that match TRBD1. Germline V CDR1 and CDR2: LNHDA, SQIVND (reference sequence). The CDR3 is 16 amino acids. Trimming removed 5 bases from V and 4 bases from J; junction bases left unmatched: 10. CDR3 in amino acids: CASSHSPGQFNEKLFF. CDR3 DNA: TGTGCCAGTAGTCACAGCCCGGGACAGTTTAATGAAAAACTGTTTTTT.

In its sample, this clonotype was seen a few times. The chain carries TRBV7-2 and TRBJ2-1; TRBD2 agrees at 16 bases. CDR3 length: 17 residues. The germline CDR1 and CDR2 sequences are SGHTA and FQGNSA. V was pared by 5 bases and J by 9 bases, with 10 bases of the junction left unmatched. In DNA, the CDR3 is TGTGCCAGCAGCATAAATCCGGGACTAGCGGGAGGGGGTGAGCAGTTCTTC. This translates into CASSINPGLAGGGEQFF.

This clonotype showed up many times. The genes are TRBV20-1 and TRBJ2-4; D gene unclear. Trimming removed 6 bases from V and 5 bases from J, with 8 bases in between. Germline CDR1 is DFQATT and CDR2 is SNEGSKA (reference sequence). This CDR3 region has 11 residues. CDR3 residues: CSAEHENIQYF. CDR3 nucleotide sequence: TGCAGTGCGGAACACGAAAACATTCAGTACTTC.